This T cell receptor beta chain was sequenced in a study of early T cells in non-severe SARS-CoV-2 infection. Overall study context: Chains were unpaired, as sequencing was done on bulk RNA from unsorted whole blood. The study, taken as a whole, reports: Database matching using VDJdb favored anti-spike CD8 responses, with private and CD4 specificities left missing.

Researchers attached unique molecular identifiers to individual cDNA molecules. TCRdb re-analysed the 5' RACE reads in MiXCR, keeping a single row per CDR3 protein. The repertoire holds about 32,000 distinct CDR3 sequences, with 3.5% to 5% as singletons. Comment on this clonotype: Its antigen is not known.

V was cut by 1 base and J by 0 bases, with 13 bases left in between. The CDR3 is made up of 17 amino acids. Germline assignment: CDR1 SGHTA and CDR2 FQGNSA. This TCR was sampled from an adult who was a healthcare worker with PCR-confirmed SARS-CoV-2 infection or an uninfected control (not recorded which). Sequencing was performed on whole blood. The chain links TRBV7-2 to TRBJ1-5; D not certain. CDR3 region: CASSLVGGGISNQPQHF. The CDR3 nucleotides are TGTGCCAGCAGCTTAGTGGGCGGAGGAATTAGCAATCAGCCCCAGCATTTT. The complete variable domain, with remaining parts taken from reference TRBV7-2 and TRBJ1-5, reads GAGVSQSPSNKVTEKGKDVELRCDPISGHTALYWYRQSLGQGLEFLIYFQGNSAPDKSGLPSDRFSAERTGGSVSTLTIQRTQQEDSAVYLCASSLVGGGISNQPQHFGDGTRLSIL.